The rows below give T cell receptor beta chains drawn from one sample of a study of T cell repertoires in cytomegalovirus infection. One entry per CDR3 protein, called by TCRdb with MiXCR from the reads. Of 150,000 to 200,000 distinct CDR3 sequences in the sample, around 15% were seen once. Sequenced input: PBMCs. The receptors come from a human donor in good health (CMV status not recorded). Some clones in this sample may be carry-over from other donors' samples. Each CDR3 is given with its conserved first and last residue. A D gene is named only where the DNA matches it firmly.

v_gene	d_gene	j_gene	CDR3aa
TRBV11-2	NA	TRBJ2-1	CASSLVLGNEQFF
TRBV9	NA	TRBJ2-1	CASSVLASPINKYNEQFF
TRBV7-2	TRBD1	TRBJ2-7	CASSLTGAGDEQYF
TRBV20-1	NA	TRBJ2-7	CSARDRRVTYEQYF
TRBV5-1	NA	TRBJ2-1	CASSPNPSNNEQFF
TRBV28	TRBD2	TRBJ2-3	CASSLGLAGSTDTQYF
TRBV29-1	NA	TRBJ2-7	CSVEGTDPLAQYF
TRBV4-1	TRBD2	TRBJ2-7	CASSQVLAGDYEQYF
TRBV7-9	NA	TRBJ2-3	CASSFPLNTDTQYF
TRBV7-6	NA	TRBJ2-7	CASSLFDYTYEQYF
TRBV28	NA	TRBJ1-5	CASTGTPNQPQHF
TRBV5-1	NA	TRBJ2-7	CASSLKRSTDYEQYF
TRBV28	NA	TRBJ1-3	CASSLSSTGSGNTIYF
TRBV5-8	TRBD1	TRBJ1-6	CASSPGQLPSSYNSPLHF
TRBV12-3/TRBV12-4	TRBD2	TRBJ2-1	CASSLQRGSGGGEQFF
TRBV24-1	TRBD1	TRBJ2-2	CATSDSGTGNTGELFF
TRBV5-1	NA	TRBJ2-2	CASSLRPGENTGELFF
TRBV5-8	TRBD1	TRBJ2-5	CASSYGTGRGETQYF
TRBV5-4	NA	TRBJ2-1	CASSLNPYNEQFF
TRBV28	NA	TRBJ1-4	CASTPGRKATNEKLFF
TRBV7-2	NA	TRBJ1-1	CASSPSPGPYTEAFF
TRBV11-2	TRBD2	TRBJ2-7	CASSFGGGSYEQYF
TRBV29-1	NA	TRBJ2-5	CSATPASGDQETQYF
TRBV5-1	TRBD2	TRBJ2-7	CASSWGTSGYEQYF
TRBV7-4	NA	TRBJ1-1	CASQENTEAFF
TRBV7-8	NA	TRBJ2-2	CASSSRTVNTGELFF
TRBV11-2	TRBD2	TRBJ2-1	CASSLRALAGDHNEQFF
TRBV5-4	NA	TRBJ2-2	CASSPDGGEGGELFF
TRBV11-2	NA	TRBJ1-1	CASSLVRTENTEAFF
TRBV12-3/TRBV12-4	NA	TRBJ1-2	CASSFWGEGYTF
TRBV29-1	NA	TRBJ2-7	CSVAGPVEQYF
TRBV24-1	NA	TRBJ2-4	CATSDPTGTKNIQYF
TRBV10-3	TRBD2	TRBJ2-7	CAISRAGEGYEQYF
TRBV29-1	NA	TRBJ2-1	CSAANTYNEQFF
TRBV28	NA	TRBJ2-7	CASSLIDRPYEQYF
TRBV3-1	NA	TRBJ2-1	CASSQQALGAVDEQFF
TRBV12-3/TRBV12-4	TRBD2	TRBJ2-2	CASSPGLAGSGELFF
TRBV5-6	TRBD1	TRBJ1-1	CASRSGTENTEAFF
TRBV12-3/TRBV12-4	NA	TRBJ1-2	CASSDVVTRADGYTF
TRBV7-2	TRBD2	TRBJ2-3	CASSLGAGPRTDTQYF
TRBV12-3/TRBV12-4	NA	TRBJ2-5	CASSLGAYQETQYF